One and the same sample provided the 15 T cell receptor beta chains below, sequenced in a study of identical twins (dated by TCRdb to 2016 to 2017). Preparation of the library involved 5' RACE. Instrument used: Illumina HiSeq 2000. TCRdb trimmed public reads at Q25 via fastp, called clones via MiXCR and kept in-frame beta chains. Rows merge per CDR3 protein into single entries with the most common DNA and genes. The sample table records approximately 500,000 distinct CDR3 sequences; roughly 15% of these occur just once. The ten largest clones capture 0.35% to 0.45% of the sample. These same data were also listed under a study on yellow fever vaccine responses in identical twins.

Sequenced input: CD4+ T cells sorted from blood. Receptors were obtained from a woman under 30 in good health.

The rearrangement links TRBV9 to TRBJ1-1, with unresolved D. Trimming left V 0 bases short and J 4 bases short, with 16 bases between. CDR3 length: 16 residues. From germline, CDR1 is SGDLS and CDR2 YYNGEE. The CDR3 loop is CASSVVPVREVTEAFF. The CDR3 DNA reads TGTGCCAGCAGCGTAGTCCCGGTCCGTGAAGTCACTGAAGCTTTCTTT.

The sample holds many counts of this clonotype. The J gene is TRBJ2-3, the V gene TRBV23-1; the D is unclear. TRBV23-1 is an ORF; its function is uncertain. This CDR3 region has 12 residues. V was shortened by 6 bases and J by 4 bases, with 8 bases between the two germline ends. The chain's CDR3 is CASSPSSDTQYF. In nucleotides, the CDR3 is TGCGCCAGCAGCCCGTCCTCAGATACGCAGTATTTT.

This clonotype showed up just a few times. The J gene is TRBJ2-1, the V gene TRBV29-1; 9 nucleotides line up with TRBD2. The V segment lost 6 bases and the J segment 1 base; nucleotides outside the gene matches: 4. The CDR3 covers 14 residues. Germline CDR1 reads SQVTM; CDR2 reads ANQGSEA. The CDR3 loop is CSVGGLASYNEQFF. Here the CDR3 DNA reads TGCAGCGTCGGAGGACTAGCGTCCTACAATGAGCAGTTCTTC.

The J gene is TRBJ2-2, the V gene TRBV19; 10 bases match TRBD1. The CDR3 sequence is 14 residues long. After removal of 9 bases from V and 3 bases from J, the junction contained 4 bases not matched to a gene. Germline V CDR1 and CDR2: LNHDA, SQIVND (reference sequence). CDR3 DNA: TGTGCCAGCCTGGGACAGGGGTACACCGGGGAGCTGTTTTTT. This sequence encodes CASLGQGYTGELFF.

This clonotype showed up many times. The rearrangement uses TRBV28 and TRBJ2-3, with 10 bases matching TRBD2. CDR3 size: 16 residues. Per germline, CDR1 MDHEN and CDR2 SYDVKM. The trim removed 2 bases at V and 3 bases at J, leaving 5 bases unmatched. The CDR3 sequence is CASSLVGSGGTDTQYF. The CDR3 region has the DNA TGTGCCAGCAGTTTAGTTGGTAGCGGGGGGACAGATACGCAGTATTTT.

This chain joins TRBV4-2 and TRBJ2-1; TRBD2 matches at 7 bases. Germline loops: CDR1 LGHNA, CDR2 YNFKEQ. The CDR3 spans 16 residues. With V trimmed by 1 base and J by 0 bases, 3 bases remained unmatched. The CDR3 nucleotides read TGTGCCAGCAGCCAAGGTTCTAGCGGCTCCTACAATGAGCAGTTCTTC. Translating gives CASSQGSSGSYNEQFF.

The CDR3 loop is CASGSRGAKNIQYF. CDR3 bases: TGTGCCAGCGGAAGTCGCGGAGCCAAAAACATTCAGTACTTC. The chain links TRBV27 to TRBJ2-4; no clear D. Trimming removed 8 bases from V and 0 bases from J, with 11 bases in between. The germline V gene has CDR1 MNHEY and CDR2 SMNVEV (reference sequence). This CDR3 contains 14 residues.

This chain connects TRBV7-9 to TRBJ2-1, with D possibly being TRBD1 (6 bases). The V end was cut by 3 bases, the J end by 1 base, with 7 bases between. From germline, CDR1 is SEHNR and CDR2 FQNEAQ (reference sequence). This CDR3 comprises 14 residues. CDR3 loop: CASSLDRSYNEQFF. The CDR3 DNA follows: TGTGCCAGCAGCTTGGACAGATCCTACAATGAGCAGTTCTTC.

The chain is built from TRBV28 and TRBJ1-2; maybe TRBD1 (5 bases). There are 15 residues in the CDR3. Deletions cut 5 bases from V and 0 bases from J, with 13 bases between. Germline V gene data show CDR1 as MDHEN and CDR2 as SYDVKM. The DNA of the CDR3 is TGTGCCAGCAGTCCATGGGGCGGAACTAACTATGGCTACACCTTC. It encodes CASSPWGGTNYGYTF.

This clonotype was detected only a few times. This chain links TRBV5-1 with TRBJ1-1; maybe TRBD1 (5 bases). Germline loops: CDR1 SGHRS, CDR2 YFSETQ. The CDR3 is 14 residues long. V lost 4 bases and J lost 0, with 10 bases in between. Here the CDR3 DNA reads TGCGCCAGCAGCCCTAAGACAGTGAACACTGAAGCTTTCTTT. This codes for CASSPKTVNTEAFF.

This clonotype has only a few counts. The V gene is TRBV10-3, the J gene TRBJ2-3, with TRBD2 identical over 7 bases. Germline V gives CDR1 ENHRY, CDR2 SYGVKD. This CDR3 has 16 amino acids. Trimming at V came to 6 bases and at J to 3 bases, leaving 12 bases not matched to a gene. The CDR3 DNA reads as TGTGCCATCAGCGAAGCGCGGGGGACGGGGACAGATACGCAGTATTTT. It translates to CAISEARGTGTDTQYF.

The V gene is TRBV9, the J gene TRBJ2-2; 13 nucleotides align to TRBD2. V trimming: 6 bases; J trimming: 4 bases; junction bases outside the gene matches: 6. The germline CDR1 and CDR2 sequences are SGDLS and YYNGEE. The CDR3 is 16 residues long. DNA for the CDR3: TGTGCCAGCACCGTGACTAGCGGGAGGTTCACCGGGGAGCTGTTTTTT. Protein product: CASTVTSGRFTGELFF.

The chain uses TRBV28 and TRBJ2-1, with TRBD2 matching over 8 bases. The CDR3 extends over 16 amino acids. Losses at the gene ends were 5 bases for V and 1 base for J; bases not matched to a gene: 7. Germline assignment: CDR1 MDHEN and CDR2 SYDVKM. The CDR3 protein is CASSTVAGNSYNEQFF. CDR3 bases: TGTGCCAGCAGTACCGTAGCGGGAAATTCCTACAATGAGCAGTTCTTC.

In this sample, this clonotype turned up many times. V gene TRBV5-1 combines with J gene TRBJ2-1, with TRBD1 matching over 9 bases. CDR1 SGHRS and CDR2 YFSETQ come from the germline V gene. V lost 4 bases to trimming and J lost 5 bases; unmatched junction nucleotides: 7. The CDR3 length is 15 residues. The CDR3 reads CASSLLGQGDNEQFF. The DNA of the CDR3 is TGCGCCAGCAGCCTGCTGGGACAGGGAGACAATGAGCAGTTCTTC.

V usage is TRBV15 and J usage is TRBJ2-5; D is unresolved. The V gene lost 5 bases and the J gene lost 7 bases, with 14 bases spanning the gap. The length of the CDR3 is 13 residues. CDR1 LNHNV and CDR2 YYDKDF come from the germline V gene (reference sequence). The CDR3 protein is CATSGLPTGTQYF. In DNA form, the CDR3 reads TGTGCCACCAGCGGTCTTCCCACGGGGACCCAGTACTTC.